The clone carrying this TCR beta chain occurred a few times. Its antigen is not identified. This CDR3 is 18 amino acids long. The J segment lost 1 base and the V segment lost 1 base, leaving 3 bases of the junction unmatched. One entry per CDR3 protein results from TCRdb running MiXCR on the 5' RACE reads. The sample lists around 71,000 distinct CDR3 sequences, 10% occurring once. The data stem from a study of early T cells in non-severe SARS-CoV-2 infection. Background on the study: Chains were unpaired, as sequencing was done on bulk RNA from unsorted whole blood. Study-level findings and limits: Matching with VDJdb favored anti-spike CD8 responses (missing private and CD4 specificities).

This receptor was identified in an adult who was a healthcare worker with PCR-confirmed SARS-CoV-2 infection or an uninfected control (not recorded which). J is TRBJ2-4 and V is TRBV12-3 or TRBV12-4; TRBD2 agrees at 14 bases. Sequencing used whole blood, obtained at baseline. The CDR3 nucleotides read TGTGCCAGCAGTTTAGACCGGACTAGCGGGAGGGCCAAAAACATTCAGTACTTC. Translation gives CASSLDRTSGRAKNIQYF.